The 32 T cell receptor beta chains below were found in one sample sequenced in a study of Ad26.COV2.S vaccination and SARS-CoV-2 variants. Treatment denoted: some 19 received Ad26.COV2.S at low or high dose, single or two shots; five or six received placebo; per-sample allocation not given. Sampling happened 63 days after the first vaccine or placebo injection. Using immunoSEQ multiplex PCR, the repertoire was profiled, and TCRdb retains in-frame clones only, with some absent. In the table there are about 350,000 clones, around nine tenths of which are singletons. Sequencing used peripheral blood, obtained in a trial of Ad26.COV2.S vaccine versus placebo. These receptors were taken from a person between 18 and 60 years old who received the Ad26.COV2.S COVID-19 vaccine or a placebo.

This sequence joins TRBV19 and TRBJ1-1, with 8 bases identical to TRBD1. Germline lookup yields CDR1 LNHDA and CDR2 SQIVND (reference sequence). With 4 bases clipped from V and 6 bases from J, the junction kept 19 bases outside the gene matches. This CDR3 comprises 18 residues. CDR3 protein: CASSRGQGAGIGSAEAFF. CDR3 nucleotides: TGTGCCAGTAGTAGGGGGCAGGGGGCTGGTATAGGGTCCGCTGAAGCTTTCTTT.

This clone was seen once. The rearrangement uses TRBV7-2 and TRBJ2-5; D possibly matches TRBD1 or TRBD2 (5 bases each). The CDR3 has 14 residues. Germline V lookup: CDR1 SGHTA, CDR2 FQGNSA. With 5 bases removed from V and 4 bases from J, the gap between germline ends came to 14 bases. CDR3 DNA sequence: TGTGCCAGCAGCCTCGGGGCGTCCCCAGAGACCCAGTACTTC. This encodes CASSLGASPETQYF. The variable domain in full, with the rest retrieved from reference TRBV7-2 and TRBJ2-5, is GAGVSQSPSNKVTEKGKDVELRCDPISGHTALYWYRQSLGQGLEFLIYFQGNSAPDKSGLPSDRFSAERTGGSVSTLTIQRTQQEDSAVYLCASSLGASPETQYFGPGTRLLVL.

The rearrangement uses TRBV15 and TRBJ2-1; D may match TRBD1 or TRBD2 (5 bases each). CDR3 length: 15 residues. Between the trimmed V and J ends, which lost 1 base and 4 bases, there was a span of 11 bases. Germline-derived CDR1 and CDR2 are LNHNV and YYDKDF (reference sequence). DNA for the CDR3: TGTGCCACCAGCAGAGTAGGGACCGGGTACAATGAGCAGTTCTTC. Protein product: CATSRVGTGYNEQFF.

The chain has TRBV3-1 (or the pseudogene TRBV3-2) and TRBJ1-5, with 11 bases aligning to TRBD1. V lost 4 bases to trimming and J lost 6 bases; unmatched junction nucleotides: 5. The CDR3 runs to 15 residues. Germline values: CDR1 LGHDT, CDR2 YNNKEL (reference sequence). The chain's CDR3 is CASSLGTGGSQPQHF. The CDR3 DNA is TGTGCCAGCAGCCTAGGGACAGGGGGGAGTCAGCCCCAGCATTTT.

On this clone: This sample includes further DNA sequences coding for the same CDR3. CDR3 DNA: TGTGCCAGCAGCTTACAGGGGGCCGGGGAAAAACTGTTTTTT. Its translation: CASSLQGAGEKLFF. The gene calls are TRBV28 and TRBJ1-4, with 9 bases aligning to TRBD1. The CDR3 has 14 residues. V was clipped by 6 bases and J by 8 bases; unmatched bases: 7. CDR1 and CDR2 (germline): MDHEN, SYDVKM.

The chain uses TRBV7-2 and TRBJ2-2; TRBD2 agrees at 8 bases. J lost 5 bases, V lost 3 bases, and 2 bases had no gene match. The CDR3 extends over 14 amino acids. Germline V lookup: CDR1 SGHTA, CDR2 FQGNSA. The CDR3 is CASSFERGTGELFF. Written as DNA, the CDR3 is TGTGCCAGCAGCTTTGAGCGGGGGACCGGGGAGCTGTTTTTT.

This chain uses TRBV2 with TRBJ2-3; 10 nucleotides line up with TRBD2. CDR1 and CDR2 (germline): SNHLY, FYNNEI. The CDR3 totals 15 residues. V trimming: 8 bases; J trimming: 3 bases; junction bases outside the gene matches: 8. The CDR3 DNA sequence: TGTGCCAGCCTTAGCGGGAGGATTGGTACAGATACGCAGTATTTT. Its translation: CASLSGRIGTDTQYF.

The sample holds one count of this clone. This chain joins TRBV28 and TRBJ1-4, with D perhaps TRBD1 (5 bases). This CDR3 comprises 15 residues. The V gene lost 5 bases and the J gene lost 6 bases, with 16 bases spanning the gap. In germline, CDR1 is MDHEN, CDR2 SYDVKM. DNA for the CDR3: TGTGCCAGCAGTACTCGACCCGGGACTCATGAAAAACTGTTTTTT. This gives the protein CASSTRPGTHEKLFF.

CDR3 sequence: CASSSGTGVTEAFF. The CDR3 DNA is TGTGCCAGCAGCTCAGGGACAGGGGTCACTGAAGCTTTCTTT. The genes are TRBV7-9 and TRBJ1-1, with TRBD1 matching 10 bases. Germline CDR1 and CDR2: SEHNR and FQNEAQ (reference sequence). The CDR3 is 14 residues long. J was trimmed by 4 bases and V by 4 bases; bases with no gene match: 3.

Note on this clone: At the DNA level, this CDR3 is encoded by other sequences in the same sample as well. V usage is TRBV28 and J usage is TRBJ1-1, with D possibly being TRBD1 (5 bases). Trimming pared 5 bases from V and 1 base from J, leaving 11 bases between. CDR1 is MDHEN and CDR2 is SYDVKM in the germline V gene. The CDR3 has 14 amino acids. In nucleotides, the CDR3 is TGTGCCAGCAGTCCACCCCAGGGGAACACTGAAGCTTTCTTT. Its translation is CASSPPQGNTEAFF.

This chain links TRBV7-9 with TRBJ1-6; TRBD1 aligns across 9 bases. CDR1 is SEHNR and CDR2 is FQNEAQ in the germline V gene (reference sequence). The CDR3 contains 15 residues. V dropped 3 bases and J dropped 7; count of bases not matched to a gene: 4. CDR3 DNA sequence: TGTGCCAGCAGCTTGGGGACAGGGACGAATTCACCCCTCCACTTT. Protein sequence: CASSLGTGTNSPLHF.

The rearrangement links TRBV6-6 to TRBJ2-3, with 10 bases identical to TRBD2. CDR3 length: 15 amino acids. Germline-derived CDR1 and CDR2 are MNHNY and SVGAGI (reference sequence). The V segment lost 2 bases and the J segment 2 bases; nucleotides outside the gene matches: 1. Here the CDR3 reads CASSYTSGVTDTQYF. CDR3 coding DNA: TGTGCCAGCAGTTACACTAGCGGGGTCACAGATACGCAGTATTTT.

This chain joins TRBV5-8 and TRBJ1-3; D is ambiguous. Germline CDR1 is SGHTS and CDR2 is YDEGEE. CDR3 size: 14 residues. V was clipped by 2 bases and J by 0 bases, with 6 bases between them. The CDR3 is CASSLSSSGNTIYF. The CDR3 DNA is TGTGCCAGCAGCTTATCTAGCTCTGGAAACACCATATATTTT.

The chain combines TRBV9 with TRBJ2-1; D gene uncertain. CDR1 and CDR2 (germline): SGDLS, YYNGEE. This CDR3 comprises 14 residues. With 4 bases removed from V and 3 bases from J, the gap between germline ends came to 11 bases. CDR3 bases: TGTGCCAGCAGCCCCCGCCCCCTCTACAATGAGCAGTTCTTC. Translated, it gives CASSPRPLYNEQFF.

Points on this clone: Other DNA sequences from this sample encode an identical CDR3 as well. The chain joins TRBV18 to TRBJ1-2; 7 nucleotides line up with TRBD1. With 1 base clipped from V and 4 bases from J, the junction kept 0 bases outside the gene matches. CDR1 and CDR2 from the germline V gene are KGHSH and LQKENI. There are 13 residues in the CDR3. The CDR3 nucleotides read TGTGCCAGCTCACCACGACAGGGCTATGGCTACACCTTC. This gives the protein CASSPRQGYGYTF.

The chain couples TRBV12-3 or TRBV12-4 to TRBJ1-1, with 12 positions matching TRBD1. V lost 11 bases to trimming and J lost 12 bases; unmatched junction nucleotides: 13. The CDR3 totals 13 residues. Written as DNA, the CDR3 is TGTGCCGATAGGGGGACAGGGGGCGGAAGAACTTTCTTT. This gives the protein CADRGTGGGRTFF.

V gene TRBV5-1 combines with J gene TRBJ1-2; no clear D. Trimming left V 7 bases short and J 8 bases short, with 21 bases between. The CDR3 runs 14 residues. CDR1 is SGHRS, CDR2 YFSETQ, per germline. The CDR3 DNA reads as TGCGCCAGCGGGTCCGGGGTGAGGGTGTTGGGCTACACCTTC. Protein sequence: CASGSGVRVLGYTF.

V usage is TRBV20-1 and J usage is TRBJ2-1; a possible D gene is TRBD1 (5 bases). The germline V gene encodes CDR1 DFQATT and CDR2 SNEGSKA (reference sequence). The CDR3 sequence is 10 residues long. The V gene lost 3 bases and the J gene lost 9 bases, with 6 bases spanning the gap. The CDR3 bases are TGCAGTGCTAGGCAGGGTGAGCAGTTCTTC. It specifies CSARQGEQFF.

The CDR3 bases are TGTGCCAGCAGCCTCTGGACAGGACGGAACACTGAAGCTTTCTTT. Its translation: CASSLWTGRNTEAFF. The rearrangement joins TRBV4-2 to TRBJ1-1; 7 positions agree with TRBD1. The V segment lost 4 bases and the J segment 1 base; nucleotides outside the gene matches: 6. CDR3 size: 15 residues. Germline V gene data show CDR1 as LGHNA and CDR2 as YNFKEQ.

The chain links TRBV5-5 to TRBJ2-5; tentatively, D is TRBD1 or TRBD2 (6 bases each). This CDR3 spans 15 amino acids. Germline V gene sequence: CDR1 SGHKS, CDR2 YYEKEE (reference sequence). V shed 0 bases and J shed 4 bases, with 13 bases lying between them. The DNA for the CDR3 is TGTGCCAGCAGCTTGGGTAGGGGGGCAGGAGAGACCCAGTACTTC. Translating it yields CASSLGRGAGETQYF.

The chain carries TRBV19 and TRBJ2-2; maybe TRBD2 (5 bases). CDR1 and CDR2 (germline): LNHDA, SQIVND (reference sequence). The CDR3 runs to 15 residues. V was cut by 5 bases and J by 4 bases, with 14 bases left in between. The CDR3 loop reads CASSAGPSSTGELFF. CDR3 DNA: TGTGCCAGTAGTGCGGGTCCGTCGAGCACCGGGGAGCTGTTTTTT.

The table lists this clone with a few counts. The chain couples TRBV5-1 to TRBJ2-7; D possibly corresponds to TRBD2 (6 bases). Germline values: CDR1 SGHRS, CDR2 YFSETQ. The CDR3 contains 14 residues. V dropped 6 bases and J dropped 5 bases, with 18 bases sitting between them. CDR3 residues: CASTRGGAEDEQYF. CDR3 DNA: TGCGCCAGCACCCGCGGAGGGGCTGAGGACGAGCAGTACTTC. The entire variable domain, with the rest obtained from reference TRBV5-1 and TRBJ2-7, is as follows: KAGVTQTPRYLIKTRGQQVTLSCSPISGHRSVSWYQQTPGQGLQFLFEYFSETQRNKGNFPGRFSGRQFSNSRSEMNVSTLELGDSALYLCASTRGGAEDEQYFGPGTRLTVT.

The chain links TRBV7-9 to TRBJ2-7, with D unresolved. Germline-derived CDR1 and CDR2 are SEHNR and FQNEAQ (reference sequence). The CDR3 sequence is 14 residues long. V shed 2 bases and J shed 3 bases, with 11 bases lying between them. The CDR3 coding sequence is TGTGCCAGCAGCTTATCGGGTGGGGACTACGAGCAGTACTTC. This encodes CASSLSGGDYEQYF.

CDR3 nucleotides: TGTGCCACTTTCGGAACAGGGAAGCGGACTGAAGCTTTCTTT. Translated: CATFGTGKRTEAFF. The V call is TRBV19, the J call TRBJ1-1, with a weak D call TRBD1 (6 bases). The V end lost 10 bases, the J end lost 5 bases, and 20 bases lay between the germline ends. Looked up from germline, CDR1 is LNHDA and CDR2 is SQIVND (reference sequence). The length of the CDR3 is 14 residues. Supplemented by reference TRBV19 and TRBJ1-1, the full variable domain reads DGGITQSPKYLFRKEGQNVTLSCEQNLNHDAMYWYRQDPGQGLRLIYYSQIVNDFQKGDIAEGYSVSREKKESFPLTVTSAQKNPTAFYLCATFGTGKRTEAFFGQGTRLTVV.

V gene TRBV12-3 or TRBV12-4 combines with J gene TRBJ1-2; 7 positions agree with TRBD1. With 1 base clipped from V and 8 bases from J, the junction kept 4 bases outside the gene matches. This CDR3 comprises 13 residues. The CDR3, as DNA: TGTGCCAGCAGTTTAGAGGGGGCACGAGGCTACACCTTC. The encoded protein is CASSLEGARGYTF.

This chain's CDR3 is CASSRTPQEKLFF. DNA for the CDR3: TGTGCCAGCAGCCGCACCCCGCAGGAAAAACTGTTTTTT. The chain has TRBV27 and TRBJ1-4; unclear D gene. The CDR3 has 13 residues. Germline-derived CDR1 and CDR2 are MNHEY and SMNVEV (reference sequence). Trimming cost V 6 bases and J 8 bases, with 13 bases left between them. The full variable domain, completed using reference TRBV27 and TRBJ1-4, is EAQVTQNPRYLITVTGKKLTVTCSQNMNHEYMSWYRQDPGLGLRQIYYSMNVEVTDKGDVPEGYKVSRKEKRNFPLILESPSPNQTSLYFCASSRTPQEKLFFGSGTQLSVL.

V gene TRBV6-5 combines with J gene TRBJ1-4; possibly TRBD1 for D (5 bases). CDR3 length: 13 amino acids. Germline CDR1 and CDR2: MNHEY and SVGAGI. Trimming removed 6 bases from V and 7 bases from J, with 12 bases in between. In DNA form, the CDR3 reads TGTGCCAGCAGGCATCAGGGTGGTGAAAAACTGTTTTTT. It translates to CASRHQGGEKLFF.

The rearrangement uses TRBV6-6 and TRBJ2-7; TRBD2 might be the D (5 bases). The CDR3 loop spans 14 amino acids. In germline, CDR1 is MNHNY, CDR2 SVGAGI (reference sequence). Deletions cut 0 bases from V and 4 bases from J, with 10 bases between. The CDR3 DNA is TGTGCCAGCAGTTACTCGAGGGAAGGATACGAGCAGTACTTC. Its protein is CASSYSREGYEQYF.

CDR3 loop: CASSIDAGRGVSYNEQFF. The CDR3 nucleotides read TGTGCCAGTAGTATAGATGCCGGGCGGGGGGTCTCCTACAATGAGCAGTTCTTC. V is TRBV19 and J is TRBJ2-1; 8 bases are a match to TRBD2. Germline trimming cut 0 bases from V and 0 bases from J; bases unmatched to any gene: 7. Germline values: CDR1 LNHDA, CDR2 SQIVND (reference sequence). This CDR3 has 18 amino acids.

This sequence joins TRBV10-3 and TRBJ2-6; maybe TRBD1 (5 bases). The CDR3 spans 15 residues. Trimming removed 6 bases at V and 0 bases at J, with 9 bases between. CDR1 and CDR2 from the germline V gene are ENHRY and SYGVKD. The CDR3, as DNA: TGTGCCATCAGGGACACGGACTCTGGGGCCAACGTCCTGACTTTC. Amino acid sequence: CAIRDTDSGANVLTF.

The chain is built from TRBV25-1 and TRBJ2-1; 9 positions match TRBD2. Germline-derived CDR1 and CDR2 are MGHDK and SYGVNS. Losses at the gene ends were 4 bases for V and 5 bases for J; bases not matched to a gene: 3. This CDR3 has 14 amino acids. CDR3 amino acids: CASSAAGGNNEQFF. The CDR3 DNA reads as TGTGCCAGCAGTGCTGCGGGGGGGAACAATGAGCAGTTCTTC. Combining the CDR3 with reference TRBV25-1 and TRBJ2-1 gives the whole variable domain EADIYQTPRYLVIGTGKKITLECSQTMGHDKMYWYQQDPGMELHLIHYSYGVNSTEKGDLSSESTVSRIRTEHFPLTLESARPSHTSQYLCASSAAGGNNEQFFGPGTRLTVL.

The chain employs TRBV5-6 and TRBJ2-1; 8 nucleotides align to TRBD2. Germline V CDR1 and CDR2: SGHDT, YYEEEE. This CDR3 is built from 15 residues. J was trimmed by 2 bases and V by 3 bases; bases with no gene match: 4. The CDR3 sequence: CASSYPGLAYNEQFF. The CDR3 nucleotides read TGTGCCAGCAGCTACCCGGGACTAGCCTACAATGAGCAGTTCTTC.